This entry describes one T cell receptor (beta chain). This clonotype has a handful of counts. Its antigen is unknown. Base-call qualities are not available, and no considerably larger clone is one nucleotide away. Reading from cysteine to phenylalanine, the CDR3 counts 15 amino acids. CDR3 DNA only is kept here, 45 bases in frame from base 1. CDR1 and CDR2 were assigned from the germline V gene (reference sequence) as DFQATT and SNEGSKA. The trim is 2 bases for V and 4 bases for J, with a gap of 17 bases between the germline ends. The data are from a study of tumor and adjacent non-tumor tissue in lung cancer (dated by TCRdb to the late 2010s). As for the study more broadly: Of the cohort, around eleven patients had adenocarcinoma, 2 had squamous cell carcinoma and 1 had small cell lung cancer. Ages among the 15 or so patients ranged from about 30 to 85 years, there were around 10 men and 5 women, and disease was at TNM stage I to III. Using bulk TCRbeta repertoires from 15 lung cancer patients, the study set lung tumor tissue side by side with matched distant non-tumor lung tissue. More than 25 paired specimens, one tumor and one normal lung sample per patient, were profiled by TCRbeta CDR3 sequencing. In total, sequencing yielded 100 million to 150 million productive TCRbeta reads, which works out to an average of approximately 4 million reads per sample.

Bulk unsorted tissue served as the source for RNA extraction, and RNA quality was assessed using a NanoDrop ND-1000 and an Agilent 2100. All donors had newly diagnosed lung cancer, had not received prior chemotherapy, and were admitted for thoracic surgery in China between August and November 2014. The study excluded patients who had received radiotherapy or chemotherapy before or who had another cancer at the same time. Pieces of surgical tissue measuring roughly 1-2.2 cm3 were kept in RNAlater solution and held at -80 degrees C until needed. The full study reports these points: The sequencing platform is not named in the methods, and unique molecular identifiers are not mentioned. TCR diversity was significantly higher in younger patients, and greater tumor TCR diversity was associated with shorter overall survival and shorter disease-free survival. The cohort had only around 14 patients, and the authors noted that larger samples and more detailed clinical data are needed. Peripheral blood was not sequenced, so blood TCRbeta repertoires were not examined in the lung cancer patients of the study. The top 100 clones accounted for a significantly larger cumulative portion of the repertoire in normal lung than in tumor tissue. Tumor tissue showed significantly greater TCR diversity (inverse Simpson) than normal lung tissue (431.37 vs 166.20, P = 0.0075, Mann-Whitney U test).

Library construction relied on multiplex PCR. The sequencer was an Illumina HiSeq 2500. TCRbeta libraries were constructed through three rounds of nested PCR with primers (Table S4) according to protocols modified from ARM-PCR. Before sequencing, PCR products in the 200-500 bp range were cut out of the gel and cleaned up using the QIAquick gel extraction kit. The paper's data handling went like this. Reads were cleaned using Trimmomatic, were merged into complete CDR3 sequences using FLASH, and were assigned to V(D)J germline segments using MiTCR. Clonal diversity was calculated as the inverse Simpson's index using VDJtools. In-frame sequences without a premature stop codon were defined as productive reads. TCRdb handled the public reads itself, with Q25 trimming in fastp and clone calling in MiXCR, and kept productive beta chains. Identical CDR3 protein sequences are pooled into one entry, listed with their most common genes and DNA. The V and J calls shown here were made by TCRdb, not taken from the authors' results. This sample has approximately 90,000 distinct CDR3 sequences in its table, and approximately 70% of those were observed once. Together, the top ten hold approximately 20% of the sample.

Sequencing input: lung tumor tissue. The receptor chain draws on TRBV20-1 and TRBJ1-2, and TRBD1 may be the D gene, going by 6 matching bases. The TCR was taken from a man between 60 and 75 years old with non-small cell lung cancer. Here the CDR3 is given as CSARIRQDQIYGYTF. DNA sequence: TGCAGTGCTAGAATCCGACAGGACCAAATCTATGGCTACACCTTC.